The 23 T cell receptor beta chains presented below share a single source sample, sequenced in a study of long-term antiretroviral therapy in people with HIV. They ran version v3.0 of the immunoSEQ assay at survey level. Sequencing used immunoSEQ multiplex PCR; TCRdb keeps in-frame clones, though not all of them. The sample holds around 9,700 clones, roughly 79% seen once. Source: unsorted PBMCs, taken 1.8 years before starting antiretroviral therapy. The receptors come from a middle-aged man with HIV.

In this sample, this clone turned up once. The V gene is TRBV19, the J gene TRBJ1-1; 7 bases align to TRBD1. Germline V lookup: CDR1 LNHDA, CDR2 SQIVND (reference sequence). The V and J ends lost 3 bases and 1 base, in that order; junction bases with no gene match: 2. CDR3 size: 14 residues. For the CDR3, the DNA is TGTGCCAGTAGTATGAGGGACAGGAACACTGAAGCTTTCTTT. Translated, it gives CASSMRDRNTEAFF.

V and J are TRBV19 and TRBJ2-1; D unclear. The CDR3 loop spans 15 amino acids. V dropped 3 bases and J dropped 2 bases, with 11 bases sitting between them. Germline V CDR1 and CDR2: LNHDA, SQIVND (reference sequence). The CDR3 DNA reads TGTGCCAGTAGTATTGACGGGTCAGCCTACAATGAGCAGTTCTTC. Protein sequence: CASSIDGSAYNEQFF.

CDR3 region: CASSSTVLNYGYTF. For the CDR3, the DNA is TGTGCCAGCAGTTCCACGGTACTAAACTATGGCTACACCTTC. The chain joins TRBV6-5 to TRBJ1-2; D unclear. The V and J ends lost 4 bases and 2 bases respectively, with 11 bases between them. CDR1 is MNHEY, CDR2 SVGAGI, per germline. The CDR3 is 14 amino acids.

This clone came up a few times. J is TRBJ1-2 and V is TRBV7-2; no clear D. The CDR3 consists of 13 residues. The germline V gene encodes CDR1 SGHTA and CDR2 FQGNSA. Trimming shortened V by 2 bases and J by 9 bases, and 13 bases separated the two germline ends. The CDR3 reads CASSLNSQVSYTF. In DNA form, the CDR3 reads TGTGCCAGCAGCTTAAACAGCCAAGTTAGCTACACCTTC.

The chain joins TRBV6-5 to TRBJ2-7, with TRBD2 identical over 7 bases. The germline V gene encodes CDR1 MNHEY and CDR2 SVGAGI. V trimming: 6 bases; J trimming: 2 bases; junction bases outside the gene matches: 10. The CDR3 is 15 amino acids. The CDR3 nucleotides are TGTGCCAGCAGCCGCCGGGGGGTCAAAGCCTACGAGCAGTACTTC. Protein: CASSRRGVKAYEQYF.

The chain has TRBV5-1 and TRBJ2-7; TRBD1 might be the D (6 bases). CDR3 length: 15 residues. The V end was cut by 4 bases, the J end by 2 bases, with 16 bases between. Per the germline V gene, CDR1 is SGHRS and CDR2 is YFSETQ. The CDR3 coding sequence is TGCGCCAGCAGCGTAGGGGGTGGGGGAACCTACGAGCAGTACTTC. This translates into CASSVGGGGTYEQYF.

The V gene is TRBV7-2, the J gene TRBJ1-1, with 7 bases that match TRBD1. Trimming removed 2 bases from V and 4 bases from J; junction bases left unmatched: 4. CDR1 SGHTA and CDR2 FQGNSA come from the germline V gene. This CDR3 has 14 amino acids. The CDR3 bases are TGTGCCAGCAGCTTAACCCAGGGGGGCACTGAAGCTTTCTTT. Translation gives CASSLTQGGTEAFF.

The chain links TRBV11-3 to TRBJ1-1; no definite D call. This CDR3 has 14 amino acids. The V gene lost 5 bases and the J gene lost 2 bases, with 12 bases spanning the gap. The germline V gene has CDR1 SGHNT and CDR2 YENEEA. CDR3 loop: CASSKPTENTEAFF. Here the CDR3 DNA reads TGTGCCAGCAGCAAACCGACTGAAAACACTGAAGCTTTCTTT.

This clone was found once. The V and J genes are TRBV5-4 and TRBJ1-5; perhaps TRBD1 as D (5 bases). CDR3 length: 13 residues. The germline V gene encodes CDR1 SGHNT and CDR2 YYREEE (reference sequence). V was cut by 3 bases and J by 4 bases, with 8 bases left in between. The CDR3 reads CASSWGSNQPQHF. The CDR3 region has the DNA TGTGCCAGCAGCTGGGGCTCTAATCAGCCCCAGCATTTT. Variable domain in full (rest from reference TRBV5-4 and TRBJ1-5): ETGVTQSPTHLIKTRGQQVTLRCSSQSGHNTVSWYQQALGQGPQFIFQYYREEENGRGNFPPRFSGLQFPNYSSELNVNALELDDSALYLCASSWGSNQPQHFGDGTRLSIL.

The chain uses TRBV7-2 and TRBJ2-3, with 7 bases fitting TRBD2. CDR1 and CDR2 from the germline V gene are SGHTA and FQGNSA. This CDR3 is built from 12 residues. V was pared by 8 bases and J by 1 base, with 0 bases of the junction left unmatched. The CDR3 loop is CASGGGTDTQYF. CDR3 DNA sequence: TGTGCCAGCGGGGGGGGCACAGATACGCAGTATTTT.

V usage is TRBV5-1 and J usage is TRBJ1-3, with 7 positions matching TRBD1. In germline, CDR1 is SGHRS, CDR2 YFSETQ. V trimming: 4 bases; J trimming: 3 bases; junction bases outside the gene matches: 7. There are 15 residues in the CDR3. The CDR3: CASSQSGTVGNTIYF. In nucleotides, the CDR3 is TGCGCCAGCAGCCAATCCGGGACAGTTGGAAACACCATATATTTT.

The chain combines TRBV10-1 with TRBJ2-7; D is uncertain. The CDR3 has 13 residues. Germline lookup yields CDR1 WNHNN and CDR2 SYGVQD (reference sequence). Trimming pared 3 bases from V and 5 bases from J, leaving 11 bases between. Written as DNA, the CDR3 is TGCGCCAGCAGTGATTCTTGGACCGACGAGCAGTACTTC. Its translation is CASSDSWTDEQYF.

The J gene is TRBJ1-1, the V gene TRBV2, with 7 bases identical to TRBD1. V shed 4 bases and J 8 bases; nucleotides not matched to a gene: 10. The germline CDR1 and CDR2 sequences are SNHLY and FYNNEI. The CDR3 sequence is 14 residues long. The CDR3 nucleotides are TGTGCCAGCAGTGCGTTAAACAGGGGCGGGGAAGCTTTCTTT. Protein product: CASSALNRGGEAFF.

The gene calls are TRBV5-6 and TRBJ1-5, with no clear D. V lost 1 base and J lost 0, with 8 bases in between. This CDR3 region has 15 residues. From germline, CDR1 is SGHDT and CDR2 YYEEEE. For the CDR3, the DNA is TGTGCCAGCAGCTTGATAGGCGATAGCAATCAGCCCCAGCATTTT. The encoded protein is CASSLIGDSNQPQHF.

The chain uses TRBV4-1 and TRBJ1-6, with D perhaps TRBD1 (5 bases). The germline gives CDR1 MGHRA, CDR2 YSYEKL. This CDR3 has 15 amino acids. Trimming pared 1 base from V and 10 bases from J, leaving 14 bases between. The CDR3 DNA follows: TGCGCCAGCAGCCAAGTCGGGCAGGGAAAATCACCCCTCCACTTT. Translated: CASSQVGQGKSPLHF.

The chain joins TRBV30 to TRBJ1-1; D not certain. CDR1 GTSNPN and CDR2 SVGIG come from the germline V gene (reference sequence). With 1 base removed from V and 5 bases from J, the gap between germline ends came to 11 bases. This CDR3 spans 13 amino acids. The CDR3 DNA reads as TGTGCCTGGAGTGAAATACGTGGAACTGAAGCTTTCTTT. Its protein is CAWSEIRGTEAFF. The whole variable domain, filled in from reference TRBV30 and TRBJ1-1, reads SQTIHQWPATLVQPVGSPLSLECTVEGTSNPNLYWYRQAAGRGLQLLFYSVGIGQISSEVPQNLSASRPQDRQFILSSKKLLLSDSGFYLCAWSEIRGTEAFFGQGTRLTVV.

The CDR3 DNA is TGTGCCAGCAGTTACACAGTTTTCGATGGCTACACCTTC. Translation gives CASSYTVFDGYTF. The J gene is TRBJ1-2, the V gene TRBV27, with unresolved D. This CDR3 is built from 13 residues. Germline CDR1 reads MNHEY; CDR2 reads SMNVEV (reference sequence). V gave up 4 bases and J gave up 6 bases, with 12 bases separating them.

The chain uses TRBV21-1 and TRBJ2-7; the table gives TRBD1 as D, unverified against the DNA. TRBV21-1 is noted as a pseudogene. The CDR3 contains 15 residues. The DNA of the CDR3 is TGTGCCAGCAGCAAACTCCCCAGTTTCACCCACGAGCAGTACTTC. It specifies CASSKLPSFTHEQYF.

This sequence joins TRBV6-5 and TRBJ2-5; unclear D gene. V was pared by 5 bases and J by 1 base, with 8 bases between. Germline lookup yields CDR1 MNHEY and CDR2 SVGAGI. The CDR3 runs to 13 residues. CDR3 region: CASSVTLQETQYF. The CDR3 nucleotides read TGTGCCAGCAGTGTGACTCTCCAAGAGACCCAGTACTTC.

This clone is a singleton in its sample. The gene calls are TRBV30 and TRBJ1-5, with no clear D. Trimming removed 0 bases from V and 0 bases from J, with 3 bases in between. Per the germline V gene, CDR1 is GTSNPN and CDR2 is SVGIG (reference sequence). The CDR3 totals 13 residues. Here the CDR3 reads CAWSVNSNQPQHF. In nucleotides, the CDR3 is TGTGCCTGGAGTGTTAATAGCAATCAGCCCCAGCATTTT.

The chain has TRBV19 and TRBJ1-6; TRBD1 might be the D (5 bases). Germline V CDR1 and CDR2: LNHDA, SQIVND (reference sequence). This CDR3 contains 15 residues. V lost 6 bases and J lost 8, with 17 bases in between. In nucleotides, the CDR3 is TGTGCCAGTAGGCCAACAGGCGAAGGGTATTCACCCCTCCACTTT. Amino acids: CASRPTGEGYSPLHF.

The CDR3 bases are TGCGCCAGCAGCCAATATATTCGATTTGGTGGGACGCTTGATGGCTACACCTTC. Amino acids: CASSQYIRFGGTLDGYTF. The V call is TRBV4-1, the J call TRBJ1-2; TRBD1 might be the D (5 bases). The CDR3 is made up of 18 amino acids. Trimming removed 2 bases at V and 6 bases at J, with 25 bases between. Germline V lookup: CDR1 MGHRA, CDR2 YSYEKL.

The chain combines TRBV4-2 with TRBJ2-4; D is ambiguous. The V gene's germline CDR1 is LGHNA and CDR2 YNFKEQ. The V end lost 0 bases, the J end lost 0 bases, and 12 bases lay between the germline ends. CDR3 length: 17 residues. This CDR3 is CASSQDPLGLAKNIQYF. CDR3 nucleotide sequence: TGTGCCAGCAGCCAAGATCCCCTAGGTTTAGCCAAAAACATTCAGTACTTC.